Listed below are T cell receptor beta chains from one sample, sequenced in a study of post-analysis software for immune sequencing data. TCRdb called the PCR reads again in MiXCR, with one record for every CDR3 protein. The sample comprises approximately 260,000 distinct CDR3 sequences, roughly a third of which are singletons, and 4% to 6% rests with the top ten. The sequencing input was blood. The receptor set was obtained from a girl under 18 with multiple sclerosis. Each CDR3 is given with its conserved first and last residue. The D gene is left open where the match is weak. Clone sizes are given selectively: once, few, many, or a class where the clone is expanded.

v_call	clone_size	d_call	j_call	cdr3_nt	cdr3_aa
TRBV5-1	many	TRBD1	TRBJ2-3	TGCGCCAGCAGGGGACAGGCGACTAGCACAGATACGCAGTATTTT	CASRGQATSTDTQYF
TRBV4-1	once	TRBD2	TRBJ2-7	TGCGCCAGCAGCCCGGGACTAGCTAACTACGAGCAGTACTTC	CASSPGLANYEQYF
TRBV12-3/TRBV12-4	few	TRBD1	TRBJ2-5	TGTGCCAGCAGGACCGGGACAGGGGAGGAGACCCAGTACTTC	CASRTGTGEETQYF
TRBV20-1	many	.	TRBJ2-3	TGCAGTGCTAGAGACGGAACTATTCCCGATACGCAGTATTTT	CSARDGTIPDTQYF
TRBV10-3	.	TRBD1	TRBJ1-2	TGTGCCATCAGGATAGTAGACAGGGATTATGGCTACACCTTC	CAIRIVDRDYGYTF
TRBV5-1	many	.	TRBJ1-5	TGCGCCAGCAGCTTTGAAGGCGATCAGCCCCAGCATTTT	CASSFEGDQPQHF
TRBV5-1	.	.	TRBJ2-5	TGCGCCAGCAGCTTGGCCATGTCAGGGCGGGGAGGAGAGACCCAGTACTTC	CASSLAMSGRGGETQYF
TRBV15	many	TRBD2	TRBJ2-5	TGTGCCACCAGCAGAGGAGGGACTAGCGAGACCCAGTACTTC	CATSRGGTSETQYF
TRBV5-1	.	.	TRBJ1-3	TGCGCCAGCAGCTTGGAGGGACCGCTTGGAAACACCATATATTTT	CASSLEGPLGNTIYF
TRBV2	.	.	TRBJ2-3	TGTGCCAGCAGCGAAAACCGACCTTTGAACTCGCAGTATTTT	CASSENRPLNSQYF
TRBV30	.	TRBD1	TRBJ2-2	TGTGCCGCAGGACAGGGCCAAAACACCGGGGAGCGGTTTTTT	CAAGQGQNTGERFF
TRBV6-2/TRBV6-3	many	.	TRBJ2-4	TGTGCCAGCAGTTACTCGGTGGAAAACATTCAGTACTTC	CASSYSVENIQYF
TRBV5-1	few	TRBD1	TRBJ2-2	TGCGCCAGCAGCTTGGGGGACAGGGACGCCGGGGAGCTGTTTTTT	CASSLGDRDAGELFF
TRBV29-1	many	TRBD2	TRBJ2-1	TGCAGCGTTGGGAGGCTAGCGGGCTCCTACAATGAGCAGTTCTTC	CSVGRLAGSYNEQFF
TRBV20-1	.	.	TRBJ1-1	TGCAGTGCAGCTACATACTTAGCTAACACTGAAGCTTTCTTT	CSAATYLANTEAFF
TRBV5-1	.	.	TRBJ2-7	TGCGCCAGCAGCTTGACGGAGTACGAGCAGTACTTC	CASSLTEYEQYF
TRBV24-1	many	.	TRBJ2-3	TGTGCCACCAGTGCCGCGGGGACAGCGAGCACAGATACGCAGTATTTT	CATSAAGTASTDTQYF
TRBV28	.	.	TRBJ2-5	TGTGCCAGCAGTTTGGGCAGGGCCACGCAAGAGACCCAGTACTTC	CASSLGRATQETQYF
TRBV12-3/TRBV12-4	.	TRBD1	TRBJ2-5	TGTGCCAGCAGTCGTCGGGACAGGGTTATGTATAGAGAGACCCAGTACTTC	CASSRRDRVMYRETQYF
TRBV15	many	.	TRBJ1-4	TGTGCCACCAGCGCAAACAGAGCGGAAAAACTGTTTTTT	CATSANRAEKLFF
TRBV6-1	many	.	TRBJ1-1	TGTGCCAGCAGTGGCTTGGGGCACCCGGGCACTGAAGCTTTCTTT	CASSGLGHPGTEAFF
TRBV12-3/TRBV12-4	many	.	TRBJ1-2	TGTGCCAGCCGACGACAGGTAGCTAACTATGGCTACACCTTC	CASRRQVANYGYTF
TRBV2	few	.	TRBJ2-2	TGTGCCAGCAGTGCGGACACCGGGGAGCTGTTTTTT	CASSADTGELFF
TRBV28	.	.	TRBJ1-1	TGTGCCAGCAGTTTTCGAGGGAGGCTTAGGGGCACTGAAGCTTTCTTT	CASSFRGRLRGTEAFF
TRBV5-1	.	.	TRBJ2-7	TGCGCCAGCAGCCCGGGTCTATCTCCATCCTACAATGAGCAGTACTTC	CASSPGLSPSYNEQYF
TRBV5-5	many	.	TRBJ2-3	TGTGCCAGCAGCTTGGTACATGGCACAGATACGCAGTATTTT	CASSLVHGTDTQYF
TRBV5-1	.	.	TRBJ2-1	TGCGCCAGCAACTCGACGCGGTCCAATGAGCAGTTCTTC	CASNSTRSNEQFF
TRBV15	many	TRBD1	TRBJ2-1	TGTGCCACCAGCAGGGCCGGGACAGGGGGCATGAATGAGCAGTTCTTC	CATSRAGTGGMNEQFF
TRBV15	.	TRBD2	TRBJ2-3	TGTGCCACCAGCGGCGGGACTAGCGGGGGCGCAGATACGCAGTATTTT	CATSGGTSGGADTQYF
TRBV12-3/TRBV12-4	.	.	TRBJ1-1	TGTGCCAGCAGTTTCATCCGACTCGACGCTTTCTTT	CASSFIRLDAFF
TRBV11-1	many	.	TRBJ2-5	TGTGCCAGCAGCTCCTCGGCAGAGGCCCAGTACTTC	CASSSSAEAQYF
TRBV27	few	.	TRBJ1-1	TGTGCCAGCAGTTACAGGGTGGTCACTGAAGCTTTCTTT	CASSYRVVTEAFF
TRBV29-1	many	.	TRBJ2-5	TGCAGCGTTGAACAGGGAGGAGAGACCCAGTACTTC	CSVEQGGETQYF
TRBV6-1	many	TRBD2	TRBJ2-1	TGTGCCAGTTCCCCTTCTAGCGGGGGGGCCGCTGAGCAGTTCTTC	CASSPSSGGAAEQFF
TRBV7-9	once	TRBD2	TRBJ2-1	TGTGCCAGCAGCTTAGGGGGCGGGCTAGCGGGAGCGCCCCCCTACGATGAGCAGTTCTTC	CASSLGGGLAGAPPYDEQFF
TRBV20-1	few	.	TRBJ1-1	TGCAGTGCCTCACAAGCTTTCTTT	CSASQAFF
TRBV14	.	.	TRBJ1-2	TGTGCCAGCAGCCCGGAGAGGGAGAGGAGGGGCTACACCTTC	CASSPERERRGYTF
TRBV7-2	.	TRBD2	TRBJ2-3	TGTGCCAGCAGGACTAGCGGGAGTGTAGATACGCAGTATTTT	CASRTSGSVDTQYF
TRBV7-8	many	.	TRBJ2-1	TGTGCCAGCAGCTTTAGGAGCAATGAGCAGTTCTTC	CASSFRSNEQFF
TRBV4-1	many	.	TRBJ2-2	TGCGCCAGCAGCCAGGCGACGGGCACCGGGGAGCTGTTTTTT	CASSQATGTGELFF
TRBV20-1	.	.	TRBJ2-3	TGCAGTGCTAGGCCCGCAGAAACAGATACGCAGTATTTT	CSARPAETDTQYF
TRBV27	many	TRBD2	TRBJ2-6	TGTGCCAGCAGTCCCGCTAGCGGGAGAGGGTCTGGGGCCAACGTCCTGACTTTC	CASSPASGRGSGANVLTF
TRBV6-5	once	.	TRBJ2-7	TGTGCCAGCAGTTACTCGTCGGCTAGCACGACGTACGAGCAGTACTTC	CASSYSSASTTYEQYF
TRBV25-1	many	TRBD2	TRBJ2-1	TGTGCCAGCAGTACTAGCGGGAGGTCCGGATCTTCCTACAATGAGCAGTTCTTC	CASSTSGRSGSSYNEQFF
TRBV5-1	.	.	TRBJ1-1	TGCGCCAGCAGCATAGGGGGTGGGGTCGGCGGGAACACTGAAGCTTTCTTT	CASSIGGGVGGNTEAFF
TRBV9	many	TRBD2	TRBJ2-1	TGTGCCAGCAGCTCGCGGGAGCTCTCCTACAATGAGCAGTTCTTC	CASSSRELSYNEQFF
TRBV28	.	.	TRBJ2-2	TGTGCCAGCAGTTTAGTCAGGGACGGTGGGGAGCTGTTTTTT	CASSLVRDGGELFF
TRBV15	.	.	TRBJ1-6	TGTGCCGCCAGCAGACTCCACCGGTCGACAGAAACCCAACTCACCCTCCACTTT	CAASRLHRSTETQLTLHF
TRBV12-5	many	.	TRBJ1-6	TGTGCTAGTGGTTTAGGGGGGAATTCACCCCTCCACTTT	CASGLGGNSPLHF
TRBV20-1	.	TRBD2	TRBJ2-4	TGCAGTGCTAGGGGTCTAGCGGGGAATGAGCAGTACTTC	CSARGLAGNEQYF